This T cell receptor beta chain was sequenced for a study of blood T cell repertoires in COVID-19. In the study overall: There were acute and convalescent COVID-19 samples, and they came from the United States, Italy and Spain.

This CDR3 comprises 16 residues. V was shortened by 2 bases and J by 4 bases, with 20 bases between the two germline ends. In germline, CDR1 is SQVTM, CDR2 ANQGSEA. This table comes from immunoSEQ multiplex PCR, and its TCRdb copy is limited to in-frame clones, with some not included. The data hold tens of thousands of clones, with over 70% observed a single time. This receptor was taken from a man older than 75 with acute or convalescent COVID-19. Material: peripheral blood. V is TRBV29-1 and J is TRBJ1-2, with D perhaps TRBD1 (6 bases). This CDR3 is CSVELGSGGAGYGYTF. The CDR3 DNA follows: TGCAGCGTTGAATTGGGTTCGGGGGGGGCAGGCTATGGCTACACCTTC.